The next 21 T cell receptor beta chains were all read from a single sample in a study of shared clonotypes between healthy human individuals. TCRdb's table, derived via immunoSEQ multiplex PCR, lists solely in-frame clones and lacks some. The repertoire holds fewer than 500,000 clones, around 79% seen once, with approximately 13% in the top ten. Sequences were obtained from PBMCs. Receptor source: a woman aged 40 to 50 in good health. Some clones in this sample may be carry-over from other donors' samples.

V gene TRBV7-9 combines with J gene TRBJ1-1, with a weak D call TRBD1 (5 bases). Per germline, CDR1 SEHNR and CDR2 FQNEAQ (reference sequence). The V and J ends lost 5 bases and 1 base respectively, with 11 bases between them. This CDR3 is built from 14 residues. CDR3 region: CASSNTGGNTEAFF. CDR3 nucleotides: TGTGCCAGCAGCAATACCGGGGGGAACACTGAAGCTTTCTTT.

The chain uses TRBV5-1 and TRBJ2-5; D may be TRBD1 or TRBD2 (5 bases each). The CDR3 sequence is 15 residues long. Germline-derived CDR1 and CDR2 are SGHRS and YFSETQ. The V gene lost 7 bases and the J gene lost 3 bases, with 19 bases spanning the gap. The CDR3: CASALLGVLEETQYF. CDR3 bases: TGCGCCAGCGCCTTACTGGGGGTCCTGGAAGAGACCCAGTACTTC.

This clone appeared a single time. The V gene is TRBV15, the J gene TRBJ2-3; D is possibly TRBD1 (6 bases). The CDR3 has 16 residues. Per germline, CDR1 LNHNV and CDR2 YYDKDF (reference sequence). V lost 3 bases, J lost 0 bases, and 13 bases lay in between. The CDR3 spells CATSSLGTLSTDTQYF. The CDR3 DNA is TGTGCCACCAGCAGCCTAGGGACACTTAGCACAGATACGCAGTATTTT.

This clone appeared a few times. The chain joins TRBV7-3 to TRBJ1-2; D is ambiguous. The CDR3 sequence is 14 residues long. V was cut by 4 bases and J by 3 bases, with 12 bases left in between. CDR1 and CDR2 from the germline V gene are SGHTA and FQGTGA. The CDR3 DNA sequence: TGTGCCAGCAGCTCCCAGGTGGGAGACTATGGCTACACCTTC. It encodes CASSSQVGDYGYTF.

This clone came up a few times. The J gene is TRBJ1-4, the V gene TRBV6-1; 7 nucleotides line up with TRBD1. The CDR3 spans 15 residues. In germline, CDR1 is MNHNS, CDR2 SASEGT. V was clipped by 3 bases and J by 8 bases; unmatched bases: 9. DNA of the CDR3: TGTGCCAGCAGTGAGAGTGAGGGGGCGGGAGAAAAACTGTTTTTT. This translates into CASSESEGAGEKLFF.

V is TRBV7-9 and J is TRBJ2-1; a weak D match, TRBD1 (5 bases). V shed 3 bases and J shed 7 bases, with 7 bases lying between them. The CDR3 runs to 12 residues. The germline V gene encodes CDR1 SEHNR and CDR2 FQNEAQ (reference sequence). The CDR3 spells CASSLDKNEQFF. CDR3 nucleotide sequence: TGTGCCAGCAGCTTGGACAAGAATGAGCAGTTCTTC.

V usage is TRBV5-1 and J usage is TRBJ2-3; TRBD2 aligns across 9 bases. Germline V gives CDR1 SGHRS, CDR2 YFSETQ. J lost 0 bases, V lost 0 bases, and 8 bases had no gene match. This CDR3 is built from 18 residues. In nucleotides, the CDR3 is TGCGCCAGCAGCTTGGCGTCTAGCGGGACCATTAGCACAGATACGCAGTATTTT. The encoded protein is CASSLASSGTISTDTQYF.

The sample holds many counts of this clone. At the DNA level, this CDR3 is encoded by other sequences in the same sample as well. The chain combines TRBV5-1 with TRBJ1-1; D is undetermined. Germline loops: CDR1 SGHRS, CDR2 YFSETQ. Trimming shortened V by 4 bases and J by 2 bases, and 9 bases separated the two germline ends. This CDR3 region has 13 residues. CDR3 in DNA: TGCGCCAGCAGCCAGACAACCAACACTGAAGCTTTCTTT. This translates into CASSQTTNTEAFF. The full variable domain, completed using reference TRBV5-1 and TRBJ1-1, is KAGVTQTPRYLIKTRGQQVTLSCSPISGHRSVSWYQQTPGQGLQFLFEYFSETQRNKGNFPGRFSGRQFSNSRSEMNVSTLELGDSALYLCASSQTTNTEAFFGQGTRLTVV.

The chain couples TRBV28 to TRBJ1-4, with 11 bases that match TRBD1. The V gene's germline CDR1 is MDHEN and CDR2 SYDVKM. The CDR3 length is 20 residues. With V trimmed by 6 bases and J by 3 bases, 18 bases remained unmatched. As DNA, the CDR3 is TGTGCCAGCAGCCTCACGGGGACAGGGGGGTTTTGGTATCCTAATGAAAAACTGTTTTTT. Its translation is CASSLTGTGGFWYPNEKLFF. Based on the CDR3 plus reference TRBV28 and TRBJ1-4, the full variable domain is DVKVTQSSRYLVKRTGEKVFLECVQDMDHENMFWYRQDPGLGLRLIYFSYDVKMKEKGDIPEGYSVSREKKERFSLILESASTNQTSMYLCASSLTGTGGFWYPNEKLFFGSGTQLSVL.

The CDR3, as DNA: TGTGCCATCAGTGAGTCACAGAGGGTGGGCTATGGCTACACCTTC. Protein: CAISESQRVGYGYTF. The genes are TRBV10-3 and TRBJ1-2; D call uncertain. Germline CDR1 ENHRY, CDR2 SYGVKD. With 0 bases removed from V and 4 bases from J, the gap between germline ends came to 12 bases. There are 15 residues in the CDR3.

V is TRBV21-1 and J is TRBJ1-5. TRBV21-1 is recorded as a pseudogene. The CDR3 is 19 residues long. CDR3 in amino acids: CASRKVQARGYRVNQPQHF. The CDR3 coding sequence is TGTGCCAGCAGAAAAGTCCAGGCGCGGGGATACAGGGTAAATCAGCCCCAGCATTTT.

The table lists this clone with a few counts. The chain joins TRBV7-9 to TRBJ2-5; 7 bases fit TRBD2. In germline, CDR1 is SEHNR, CDR2 FQNEAQ (reference sequence). The CDR3 loop spans 11 amino acids. CDR3 sequence: CAGGRDETQYF. CDR3 nucleotide sequence: TGTGCGGGGGGGAGGGATGAGACCCAGTACTTC. The whole variable domain, filled in from reference TRBV7-9 and TRBJ2-5, reads DTGVSQNPRHKITKRGQNVTFRCDPISEHNRLYWYRQTLGQGPEFLTYFQNEAQLEKSRLLSDRFSAERPKGSFSTLEIQRTEQGDSAMYLCAGGRDETQYFGPGTRLLVL.

The chain is built from TRBV2 and TRBJ2-1, with 10 bases fitting TRBD1. V trimming: 6 bases; J trimming: 9 bases; junction bases outside the gene matches: 5. CDR1 is SNHLY, CDR2 FYNNEI, per germline. The CDR3 is 13 amino acids. CDR3 loop: CASRGQGGGEQFF. CDR3 nucleotide sequence: TGTGCCAGCAGAGGACAGGGGGGGGGTGAGCAGTTCTTC.

The chain employs TRBV7-6 and TRBJ2-7, with D possibly being TRBD1 (6 bases). V lost 1 base and J 1 base, leaving 14 bases between the germline ends. The CDR3 loop spans 16 amino acids. CDR1 and CDR2 from the germline V gene are SGHVS and FNYEAQ. The CDR3 DNA sequence: TGTGCCAGCAGCTTAGACCCCTACGGACAGTCCTACGAGCAGTACTTC. Amino acids: CASSLDPYGQSYEQYF.

This clone was seen once. The chain uses TRBV6-7 and TRBJ1-1, with D perhaps matching TRBD1 (5 bases). TRBV6-7 falls under the ORF class, with uncertain function. CDR3 length equals 16 residues. V lost 0 bases and J 6 bases, leaving 17 bases between the germline ends. The CDR3 protein is CASSYSMEGVTAEAFF. CDR3 DNA sequence: TGTGCCAGCAGTTACTCGATGGAAGGGGTAACTGCTGAAGCTTTCTTT.

The rearrangement joins TRBV20-1 to TRBJ2-3; D might be TRBD2 (5 bases). Trimming took 2 bases from V and 5 from J, leaving 5 bases between them. This CDR3 region has 11 residues. The germline CDR1 and CDR2 sequences are DFQATT and SNEGSKA (reference sequence). The CDR3 coding sequence is TGCAGTGCTAGACGGGGAGATACGCAGTATTTT. Its translation: CSARRGDTQYF.

The chain has TRBV11-3 and TRBJ2-1; 10 bases match TRBD2. Germline-derived CDR1 and CDR2 are SGHNT and YENEEA. J was trimmed by 8 bases and V by 1 base; bases with no gene match: 11. The CDR3 loop spans 17 amino acids. The CDR3 loop is CASSLGELAGGSDEQFF. The CDR3 DNA sequence: TGTGCCAGCAGCTTAGGGGAGTTAGCGGGAGGATCCGATGAGCAGTTCTTC.

The J gene is TRBJ1-2, the V gene TRBV5-4; D unclear. This CDR3 spans 14 amino acids. Germline CDR1 and CDR2: SGHNT and YYREEE (reference sequence). Trimming stripped 0 bases from V and 5 bases from J, with 11 bases between. Here the CDR3 DNA reads TGTGCCAGCAGCTTGGAACTAGAGAGATATGGCTACACCTTC. Translation: CASSLELERYGYTF.

The chain uses TRBV7-2 and TRBJ2-2, with 8 bases matching TRBD2. The CDR3 has 14 residues. CDR1 and CDR2 (germline): SGHTA, FQGNSA. V shed 4 bases, J shed 7 bases, and the junction held 5 bases outside the gene matches. Here the CDR3 reads CASSSRGENGELFF. CDR3 in DNA: TGTGCCAGCAGCTCGCGGGGGGAAAACGGGGAGCTGTTTTTT.

CDR3 in DNA: TGTGCCAGCACCCTTCAGACAGGAGCCTACAATGAGCAGTTCTTC. Translation: CASTLQTGAYNEQFF. The gene calls are TRBV6-1 and TRBJ2-1, with D maybe TRBD1 (6 bases). V was pared by 7 bases and J by 2 bases, with 15 bases between. CDR3 size: 15 residues. Germline-derived CDR1 and CDR2 are MNHNS and SASEGT.

This sequence joins TRBV18 and TRBJ1-1; 11 nucleotides line up with TRBD1. The CDR3 has 14 amino acids. Losses at the gene ends were 6 bases for V and 4 bases for J; bases not matched to a gene: 4. Germline V lookup: CDR1 KGHSH, CDR2 LQKENI. CDR3 in amino acids: CASSGQGASTEAFF. CDR3 sequence (DNA): TGTGCCAGCTCCGGACAGGGGGCGAGCACTGAAGCTTTCTTT.